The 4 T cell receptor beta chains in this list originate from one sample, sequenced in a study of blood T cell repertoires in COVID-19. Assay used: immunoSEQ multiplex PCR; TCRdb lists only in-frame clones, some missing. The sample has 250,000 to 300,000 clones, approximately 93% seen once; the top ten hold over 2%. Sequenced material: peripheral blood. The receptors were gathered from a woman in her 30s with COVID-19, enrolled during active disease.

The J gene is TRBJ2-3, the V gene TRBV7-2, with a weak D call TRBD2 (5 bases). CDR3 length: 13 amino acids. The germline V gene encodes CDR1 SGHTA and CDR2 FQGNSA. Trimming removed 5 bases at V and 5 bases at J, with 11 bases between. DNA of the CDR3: TGTGCCAGCAGCCCGGACTGGAAAGATACGCAGTATTTT. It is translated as CASSPDWKDTQYF.

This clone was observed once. The CDR3 coding sequence is TGCGCCAGCAGCCACCCATTATCCCCGGGTGAAGCTTTCTTT. The encoded protein is CASSHPLSPGEAFF. This chain links TRBV4-1 with TRBJ1-1; D remains ambiguous. Germline V lookup: CDR1 MGHRA, CDR2 YSYEKL. V lost 3 bases and J lost 7, with 15 bases in between. There are 14 residues in the CDR3.

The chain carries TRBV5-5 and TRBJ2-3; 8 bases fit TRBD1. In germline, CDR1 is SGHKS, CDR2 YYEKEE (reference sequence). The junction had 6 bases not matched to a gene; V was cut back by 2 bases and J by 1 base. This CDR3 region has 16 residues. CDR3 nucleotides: TGTGCCAGCAGCTTCTTTGGGACAGGAGGCACAGATACGCAGTATTTT. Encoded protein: CASSFFGTGGTDTQYF.

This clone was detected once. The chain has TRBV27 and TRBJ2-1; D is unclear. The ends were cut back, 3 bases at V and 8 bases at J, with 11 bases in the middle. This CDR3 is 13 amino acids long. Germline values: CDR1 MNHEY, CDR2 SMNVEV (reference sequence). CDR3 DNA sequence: TGTGCCAGCAGTTTTTATCGCGGCGATGAGCAGTTCTTC. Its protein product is CASSFYRGDEQFF.